Listed below are T cell receptor beta chains from one sample, sequenced in a study of HIV-infected children after antiretroviral therapy interruption. TCRdb called the 3' RACE reads again in MiXCR, with one record for every CDR3 protein. The sample records nearly 15,000 distinct CDR3 sequences, 3.4% being singletons. The material sequenced was CD45RO+ CD8+ T cells from PBMCs, pooled from several time points, taken from a donor given antiretroviral therapy, either interrupted or continuous. These receptors all come from a pool of human donors with HIV. Each CDR3 is given with its conserved first and last residue. Fields, in order: J gene, V gene, clone size, D gene, CDR3 protein, CDR3 DNA. A D gene is named only where the DNA matches it firmly. Size values are once, few and many counts, or a class for expanded clones, and some rows have none.

j_call: TRBJ1-4; v_call: TRBV6-6; clone_size: many; d_call: -; cdr3_aa: CASSLGEKLFF; cdr3_nt: TGTGCCAGCAGTTTGGGGGAAAAACTGTTTTTT
j_call: TRBJ2-3; v_call: TRBV28; clone_size: many; d_call: -; cdr3_aa: CASKGLRESDTQYF; cdr3_nt: TGTGCCAGCAAGGGGCTCCGAGAGTCAGATACGCAGTATTTT
j_call: TRBJ2-1; v_call: TRBV7-3; clone_size: many; d_call: -; cdr3_aa: CASSLTVGNEQFF; cdr3_nt: TGTGCCAGCAGCTTAACGGTAGGGAATGAGCAGTTCTTC
j_call: TRBJ2-1; v_call: TRBV12-3/TRBV12-4; clone_size: many; d_call: TRBD1; cdr3_aa: CASRDRGNEQFF; cdr3_nt: TGTGCCAGCAGGGACAGGGGGAATGAGCAGTTCTTC
j_call: TRBJ1-5; v_call: TRBV2; clone_size: many; d_call: -; cdr3_aa: CASMESTNQPQHF; cdr3_nt: TGTGCCAGCATGGAAAGCACCAATCAGCCCCAGCATTTT
j_call: TRBJ2-5; v_call: TRBV5-1; clone_size: many; d_call: TRBD1; cdr3_aa: CASSLAAGGRETQYF; cdr3_nt: TGCGCCAGCAGCTTGGCCGCAGGGGGACGCGAGACCCAGTACTTC
j_call: TRBJ1-2; v_call: TRBV11-2; clone_size: many; d_call: TRBD1; cdr3_aa: CASSRDREDPNYGYTF; cdr3_nt: TGTGCCAGCAGCCGGGACAGGGAAGACCCTAACTATGGCTACACCTTC
j_call: TRBJ2-7; v_call: TRBV18; clone_size: many; d_call: -; cdr3_aa: CASSPPAEYEQYF; cdr3_nt: TGTGCCAGCTCACCACCGGCGGAATACGAGCAGTACTTC
j_call: TRBJ2-2; v_call: TRBV6-4; clone_size: many; d_call: TRBD2; cdr3_aa: CASSESGGSTGELFF; cdr3_nt: TGTGCCAGCAGTGAAAGCGGGGGGAGCACCGGGGAGCTGTTTTTT
j_call: TRBJ1-1; v_call: TRBV6-1; clone_size: many; d_call: TRBD1; cdr3_aa: CASSEAGQGGTEAFF; cdr3_nt: TGTGCCAGCAGTGAAGCAGGACAGGGCGGGACTGAAGCTTTCTTT
j_call: TRBJ2-1; v_call: TRBV28; clone_size: many; d_call: -; cdr3_aa: CASSSAGPRNEQFF; cdr3_nt: TGTGCCAGCAGTTCGGCGGGCCCGAGGAATGAGCAGTTCTTC
j_call: TRBJ2-7; v_call: TRBV20-1; clone_size: many; d_call: -; cdr3_aa: CSASNSSSYEQYF; cdr3_nt: TGCAGTGCTAGCAACAGTAGCTCCTACGAGCAGTACTTC
j_call: TRBJ2-1; v_call: TRBV11-2; clone_size: many; d_call: TRBD2; cdr3_aa: CASRLEGPGGQLRGIEQFF; cdr3_nt: TGTGCCAGCAGACTAGAGGGACCGGGAGGCCAACTCAGAGGAATTGAGCAGTTCTTC
j_call: TRBJ2-7; v_call: TRBV7-9; clone_size: -; d_call: -; cdr3_aa: CASSQGRSGPGYEQYF; cdr3_nt: TGTGCCAGCAGCCAGGGGAGGAGCGGTCCTGGCTACGAGCAGTACTTC
j_call: TRBJ2-7; v_call: TRBV20-1; clone_size: many; d_call: -; cdr3_aa: CSAREEKGIYEQYF; cdr3_nt: TGCAGTGCTAGAGAGGAAAAGGGTATCTACGAGCAGTACTTC
j_call: TRBJ1-2; v_call: TRBV13; clone_size: medium-sized; d_call: -; cdr3_aa: CASSPGGQFNYGYTF; cdr3_nt: TGTGCCAGCAGCCCCGGAGGACAGTTCAACTATGGCTACACCTTC
j_call: TRBJ2-5; v_call: TRBV5-1; clone_size: many; d_call: -; cdr3_aa: CASSLAVGVRGQETQYF; cdr3_nt: TGCGCCAGCAGCTTGGCGGTAGGGGTACGGGGCCAAGAGACCCAGTACTTC
j_call: TRBJ1-1; v_call: TRBV27; clone_size: many; d_call: TRBD1; cdr3_aa: CASSPGQGTNTEAFF; cdr3_nt: TGTGCCAGCAGTCCAGGACAGGGGACGAACACTGAAGCTTTCTTT
j_call: TRBJ1-1; v_call: TRBV27; clone_size: many; d_call: -; cdr3_aa: CASSLFTNTEAFF; cdr3_nt: TGTGCCAGCAGTTTATTTACGAACACTGAAGCTTTCTTT
j_call: TRBJ2-2; v_call: TRBV5-6; clone_size: -; d_call: -; cdr3_aa: CASSLGRQIIDTGELFF; cdr3_nt: TGTGCCAGCAGCTTGGGGAGACAGATCATCGACACCGGGGAGCTGTTTTTT
j_call: TRBJ2-1; v_call: TRBV6-5; clone_size: many; d_call: -; cdr3_aa: CASSYSPTGNEQFF; cdr3_nt: TGTGCCAGCAGTTACTCTCCCACCGGCAATGAGCAGTTCTTC
j_call: TRBJ2-5; v_call: TRBV3-1; clone_size: many; d_call: -; cdr3_aa: CASSPPLGLGLGQETQYF; cdr3_nt: TGTGCCAGCAGCCCCCCACTGGGGCTAGGCTTAGGGCAAGAGACCCAGTACTTC
j_call: TRBJ2-2; v_call: TRBV4-1; clone_size: many; d_call: TRBD2; cdr3_aa: CASSPGGAVGADTGELFF; cdr3_nt: TGCGCCAGCAGCCCCGGGGGGGCGGTGGGGGCGGACACCGGGGAGCTGTTTTTT
j_call: TRBJ2-4; v_call: TRBV6-6; clone_size: many; d_call: -; cdr3_aa: CASSYSLAGGAKNIQYF; cdr3_nt: TGTGCCAGCAGTTACTCGCTTGCAGGGGGGGCCAAAAACATTCAGTACTTC
j_call: TRBJ2-6; v_call: TRBV6-1; clone_size: many; d_call: -; cdr3_aa: CASSEWTSGANVLTF; cdr3_nt: TGTGCCAGCAGTGAATGGACCTCTGGGGCCAACGTCCTGACTTTC
j_call: TRBJ2-1; v_call: TRBV27; clone_size: many; d_call: -; cdr3_aa: CASSLGGQGFEQFF; cdr3_nt: TGTGCCAGCAGTTTAGGGGGGCAAGGATTTGAGCAGTTCTTC
j_call: TRBJ1-3; v_call: TRBV24-1; clone_size: many; d_call: -; cdr3_aa: CATSDGRDLNTIYF; cdr3_nt: TGTGCCACCAGTGACGGACGGGACCTAAACACCATATATTTT
j_call: TRBJ2-7; v_call: TRBV7-6; clone_size: many; d_call: -; cdr3_aa: CASTKKLAGPYEQYF; cdr3_nt: TGTGCCAGCACCAAAAAGTTGGCGGGGCCCTACGAGCAGTACTTC
j_call: TRBJ2-1; v_call: TRBV20-1; clone_size: many; d_call: -; cdr3_aa: CSARDLKADYNEQFF; cdr3_nt: TGCAGTGCTAGAGATCTCAAAGCAGATTACAATGAGCAGTTCTTC
j_call: TRBJ1-6; v_call: TRBV25-1; clone_size: many; d_call: -; cdr3_aa: CASSADGGWDSPLHF; cdr3_nt: TGTGCCAGCAGTGCGGACGGAGGCTGGGATTCACCCCTCCACTTT
j_call: TRBJ2-6; v_call: TRBV10-3; clone_size: many; d_call: TRBD1; cdr3_aa: CAISETQGDLSGANVLTF; cdr3_nt: TGTGCCATCAGTGAAACACAGGGGGACCTCTCTGGGGCCAACGTCCTGACTTTC
j_call: TRBJ2-3; v_call: TRBV2; clone_size: many; d_call: -; cdr3_aa: CATNPQGTDTQYF; cdr3_nt: TGTGCCACAAACCCTCAGGGCACAGATACGCAGTATTTT
j_call: TRBJ2-2; v_call: TRBV15; clone_size: -; d_call: TRBD2; cdr3_aa: CATSSAGEGGELFF; cdr3_nt: TGTGCCACCAGCAGCGCGGGAGAGGGCGGGGAGCTGTTTTTT
j_call: TRBJ2-1; v_call: TRBV6-5; clone_size: many; d_call: -; cdr3_aa: CASSYARGNEQFF; cdr3_nt: TGTGCCAGCAGTTACGCGAGGGGAAATGAGCAGTTCTTC
j_call: TRBJ2-1; v_call: TRBV27; clone_size: many; d_call: -; cdr3_aa: CASSLWASYNEQFF; cdr3_nt: TGTGCCAGCAGTTTATGGGCTAGCTACAATGAGCAGTTCTTC
j_call: TRBJ1-1; v_call: TRBV12-3/TRBV12-4; clone_size: few; d_call: -; cdr3_aa: CASSFVNTEAFF; cdr3_nt: TGTGCCAGCAGTTTTGTGAACACTGAAGCTTTCTTT
j_call: TRBJ1-1; v_call: TRBV28; clone_size: many; d_call: -; cdr3_aa: CASSLGSTISNTEAFF; cdr3_nt: TGTGCCAGCAGTTTGGGCAGCACAATAAGTAACACTGAAGCTTTCTTT
j_call: TRBJ1-4; v_call: TRBV18; clone_size: many; d_call: TRBD1; cdr3_aa: CASSPTGISEKLFF; cdr3_nt: TGTGCCAGCTCACCGACAGGGATAAGCGAAAAACTGTTTTTT
j_call: TRBJ2-2; v_call: TRBV7-9; clone_size: many; d_call: TRBD2; cdr3_aa: CASSPQRGSTGELFF; cdr3_nt: TGTGCCAGCAGCCCACAGCGGGGGTCCACCGGGGAGCTGTTTTTT
j_call: TRBJ2-7; v_call: TRBV5-1; clone_size: many; d_call: TRBD1; cdr3_aa: CASSASGTGPYEQYF; cdr3_nt: TGCGCCAGCAGCGCATCCGGGACAGGCCCCTACGAGCAGTACTTC
j_call: TRBJ2-7; v_call: TRBV12-3/TRBV12-4; clone_size: many; d_call: -; cdr3_aa: CASTAAGYEQYF; cdr3_nt: TGTGCCAGCACCGCGGCGGGATACGAGCAGTACTTC
j_call: TRBJ2-3; v_call: TRBV11-2; clone_size: many; d_call: -; cdr3_aa: CASSSGSFTDTQYF; cdr3_nt: TGTGCCAGCAGCTCGGGAAGTTTCACAGATACGCAGTATTTT
j_call: TRBJ1-2; v_call: TRBV7-8; clone_size: many; d_call: -; cdr3_aa: CASSTRRGGYGYTF; cdr3_nt: TGTGCCAGCAGCACCCGCAGGGGAGGGTATGGCTACACCTTC
j_call: TRBJ2-7; v_call: TRBV28; clone_size: -; d_call: TRBD1; cdr3_aa: CASSPVQGQGADEQYF; cdr3_nt: TGTGCCAGCAGTCCCGTACAGGGACAGGGGGCCGACGAGCAGTACTTC
j_call: TRBJ2-2; v_call: TRBV4-3; clone_size: many; d_call: TRBD1; cdr3_aa: CASSQARDSPNTGELFF; cdr3_nt: TGCGCCAGCAGCCAAGCTCGGGACAGCCCGAACACCGGGGAGCTGTTTTTT
j_call: TRBJ2-6; v_call: TRBV15; clone_size: many; d_call: -; cdr3_aa: CATSGAGGTGANVLTF; cdr3_nt: TGTGCCACCAGCGGGGCAGGGGGGACTGGGGCCAACGTCCTGACTTTC
j_call: TRBJ2-2; v_call: TRBV24-1; clone_size: few; d_call: -; cdr3_aa: CATSDLPVGMNTGELFF; cdr3_nt: TGTGCCACCAGTGATTTACCAGTCGGTATGAACACCGGGGAGCTGTTTTTT
j_call: TRBJ1-1; v_call: TRBV27; clone_size: -; d_call: -; cdr3_aa: CASTTPRGEAFF; cdr3_nt: TGTGCCAGCACCACCCCTCGGGGTGAAGCTTTCTTT
j_call: TRBJ1-2; v_call: TRBV4-3; clone_size: many; d_call: -; cdr3_aa: CASSQDAGGYTF; cdr3_nt: TGCGCCAGCAGCCAAGATGCTGGTGGCTACACCTTC
j_call: TRBJ2-3; v_call: TRBV6-6; clone_size: many; d_call: -; cdr3_aa: CASSYSPSSTDTQYF; cdr3_nt: TGTGCCAGCAGTTACTCGCCTTCTAGCACAGATACGCAGTATTTT
j_call: TRBJ2-5; v_call: TRBV20-1; clone_size: many; d_call: -; cdr3_aa: CSARFGVQETQYF; cdr3_nt: TGCAGTGCTAGATTCGGGGTACAAGAGACCCAGTACTTC
j_call: TRBJ2-7; v_call: TRBV20-1; clone_size: many; d_call: -; cdr3_aa: CSARGDYLYEQYF; cdr3_nt: TGCAGTGCTAGAGGCGATTACCTCTACGAGCAGTACTTC
j_call: TRBJ2-5; v_call: TRBV4-1; clone_size: few; d_call: -; cdr3_aa: CASSQVLARETQYF; cdr3_nt: TGCGCCAGCAGCCAAGTTCTAGCACGCGAGACCCAGTACTTC
j_call: TRBJ2-7; v_call: TRBV28; clone_size: many; d_call: TRBD1; cdr3_aa: CASSLRGQLSEQYF; cdr3_nt: TGTGCCAGCAGTTTACGGGGACAGCTCTCCGAGCAGTACTTC